The rows below give T cell receptor beta chains drawn from one sample of a study of blood T cell repertoires in COVID-19. Sequenced by immunoSEQ multiplex PCR; TCRdb stores in-frame clones only, minus some. This table has around 250,000 clones, nearly 90% appearing once. The source material was peripheral blood. The receptors stem from a woman aged 55 to 70 with COVID-19, enrolled during active disease. CDR3s include the opening cysteine and the closing phenylalanine or tryptophan. Each record gives: D gene, clone size, V gene, J gene, CDR3 DNA, CDR3 protein. D genes are given only for firm matches. Clone size is given for some rows only: seen once, a few or many times, or a class if the clone is expanded.

TRBD1	.	TRBV7-2	TRBJ1-1	TGTGCCAGCAGCTTACAGGACAGGGGGGTTTTCTTT	CASSLQDRGVFF
TRBD2	.	TRBV7-2	TRBJ2-1	TGTGCCAGCAGCGTTAAACCGGGACTAGCGGGGGTATACAATGAGCAGTTCTTC	CASSVKPGLAGVYNEQFF
.	.	TRBV9	TRBJ1-3	TGTGCCAGCCAAACAGGGTCCTCTGGAAACACCATATATTTT	CASQTGSSGNTIYF
.	once	TRBV27	TRBJ2-4	TGTGCCAGCAGTCACCCAGGGATCCAAAACATTCAGTACTTC	CASSHPGIQNIQYF
.	once	TRBV18	TRBJ1-3	TGTGCCAGCTCAGTTACGGCTGGAAACACCATATATTTT	CASSVTAGNTIYF
TRBD1	.	TRBV5-1	TRBJ2-1	TGCGCCAGCAGCTCATCGACAGGGAGCGCCTACAATGAGCAGTTCTTC	CASSSSTGSAYNEQFF
TRBD2	.	TRBV5-1	TRBJ2-1	TGCGCCAGCAGCCAACGAGCGGGGGGTTGGTCCTACAATGAGCAGTTCTTC	CASSQRAGGWSYNEQFF
TRBD1	.	TRBV7-9	TRBJ1-4	TGTGCCAGCAGCACGGGGACAGGGGATGAAAAACTGTTTTTT	CASSTGTGDEKLFF
TRBD1	.	TRBV5-1	TRBJ1-6	TGCGCCAGCAGAACCGGACAGGAGAATAATTCACCCCTCCACTTT	CASRTGQENNSPLHF
.	.	TRBV6-2/TRBV6-3	TRBJ1-6	TGTGCCAGCAGTTACGCGGGCCTGCTTAATTCACCCCTCCACTTT	CASSYAGLLNSPLHF
.	.	TRBV11-3	TRBJ1-1	TGTGCCAGCACCGCGGGGCCGAACACTGAAGCTTTCTTT	CASTAGPNTEAFF
.	.	TRBV10-3	TRBJ1-2	TGTGCCATCGGTCGGGGTGGCGGCTACACCTTC	CAIGRGGGYTF
.	.	TRBV13	TRBJ2-5	TGTGCCAGCAGCTTCGCCCCCCGTCTGGTACTACGCAGACAGGAGAAAGAGACCCAGTACTTC	CASSFAPRLVLRRQEKETQYF
.	.	TRBV20-1	TRBJ1-2	TGCAGTGCTAGGGACAACTTCCCCCTCTTC	CSARDNFPLF
TRBD1	once	TRBV20-1	TRBJ1-4	TGCAGTGCTAGTATGTTTTCGGGACAGGGATTTGAAAAACTGTTTTTT	CSASMFSGQGFEKLFF
TRBD1	.	TRBV7-9	TRBJ2-7	TGTGCCAGCAGCTTCGGACAGGGGACCTACGAGCAGTACTTC	CASSFGQGTYEQYF
TRBD2	.	TRBV5-6	TRBJ2-7	TGTGCCAGCAGCTGGTCATCTAGCGGGGGTTCCTACGAGCAGTACTTC	CASSWSSSGGSYEQYF
.	few	TRBV19	TRBJ1-4	TGTGCCAGTAGCTCAGGCGGGGGCGTGGCTAATGAAAAACTGTTTTTT	CASSSGGGVANEKLFF
.	.	TRBV3-1/TRBV3-2	TRBJ2-5	TGTGCCAGCAGCCAAGATGTAGCTGCAGCGACCCAGTACTTC	CASSQDVAAATQYF